These 14 T cell receptor beta chains were sequenced from one sample in a study of T-cell reconstitution after alpha-beta-depleted transplantation in children. For TCRbeta, the library was prepared with unique molecular identifiers. TCRdb processed the PCR reads anew with MiXCR; each CDR3 protein has one entry. Counted here are 500,000 or so distinct CDR3 sequences, about 33% occurring once; the ten biggest clones make up approximately 2.3%. The source material was PBMCs from the stem cell graft donor, sampled from the stem cell graft. Source of these receptors: a human donor who donated a stem cell graft to a child with aplastic anemia.

This clonotype appeared a single time. The chain couples TRBV29-1 to TRBJ2-3; TRBD1 agrees at 9 bases. V was pared by 7 bases and J by 2 bases, with 7 bases of the junction left unmatched. Germline loops: CDR1 SQVTM, CDR2 ANQGSEA. The length of the CDR3 is 14 residues. The CDR3 loop is CSGHRDRDTDTQYF. DNA for the CDR3: TGCAGCGGACACCGGGACAGGGACACAGATACGCAGTATTTT.

This clonotype has more than one count but fewer than ten. This chain uses TRBV10-3 with TRBJ2-5; possibly TRBD2 for D (6 bases). The length of the CDR3 is 14 residues. V shed 11 bases and J shed 5 bases, with 21 bases lying between them. Germline CDR1 reads ENHRY; CDR2 reads SYGVKD. The CDR3 loop is CAVSLREGGETQYF. In nucleotides, the CDR3 is TGTGCCGTATCCCTCAGGGAAGGAGGGGAGACCCAGTACTTC.

The CDR3 DNA reads as TGTGCCAGCAGCTTAAAGACGGAGTTCGACCAGTACTTC. Translated: CASSLKTEFDQYF. The chain is built from TRBV7-3 and TRBJ2-7, with no clear D. V dropped 1 base and J dropped 10 bases, with 14 bases sitting between them. The CDR3 has 13 residues. Germline assignment: CDR1 SGHTA and CDR2 FQGTGA.

A few counts support this clonotype. This chain links TRBV20-1 with TRBJ1-2, with TRBD1 matching 9 bases. The CDR3 loop spans 12 amino acids. CDR1 and CDR2 from the germline V gene are DFQATT and SNEGSKA (reference sequence). With 6 bases clipped from V and 7 bases from J, the junction kept 6 bases outside the gene matches. The chain's CDR3 is CSAYGTGFGYTF. CDR3 nucleotides: TGCAGTGCATACGGGACAGGGTTTGGCTACACCTTC.

The chain employs TRBV29-1 and TRBJ2-1, with a tentative D call TRBD1 (6 bases). Trimming shortened V by 3 bases and J by 7 bases, and 10 bases separated the two germline ends. The CDR3 loop spans 12 amino acids. CDR1 SQVTM and CDR2 ANQGSEA come from the germline V gene. The CDR3 here is CSVDFQGNEQFF. The CDR3 DNA sequence: TGCAGCGTTGACTTTCAGGGGAATGAGCAGTTCTTC.

The V and J genes are TRBV28 and TRBJ2-1; 7 bases line up with TRBD2. Germline CDR1 and CDR2: MDHEN and SYDVKM. This CDR3 has 15 residues. Trimming removed 8 bases from V and 1 base from J; junction bases left unmatched: 8. The CDR3 region is CASLSGRESYNEQFF. CDR3 DNA: TGTGCCAGCTTAAGTGGGAGGGAGTCCTACAATGAGCAGTTCTTC.

The rearrangement links TRBV7-2 to TRBJ1-1; D is undetermined. Trimming cost V 5 bases and J 0 bases, with 13 bases left between them. Germline V lookup: CDR1 SGHTA, CDR2 FQGNSA. This CDR3 is built from 15 residues. The CDR3 loop reads CASSLKDGLNTEAFF. The CDR3 region has the DNA TGTGCCAGCAGCCTTAAGGACGGCTTGAACACTGAAGCTTTCTTT.

This rearrangement joins TRBV5-4 to TRBJ1-4, with 7 positions matching TRBD1. Looked up from germline, CDR1 is SGHNT and CDR2 is YYREEE (reference sequence). Trimming took 4 bases from V and 4 from J; bases not matched to a gene: 10. CDR3 length: 16 residues. The DNA for the CDR3 is TGTGCCAGCAGCCGCGGGCCCCCAGGGGGTAATGAAAAACTGTTTTTT. As protein: CASSRGPPGGNEKLFF.

V and J are TRBV24-1 and TRBJ2-2, with D unresolved. V shed 5 bases and J shed 4 bases, with 7 bases lying between them. CDR3 length: 13 amino acids. CDR1 KGHDR and CDR2 SFDVKD come from the germline V gene. This CDR3 reads CATSARVTGELFF. The CDR3 coding sequence is TGTGCCACCAGTGCCCGGGTCACCGGGGAGCTGTTTTTT.

This clonotype was observed a handful of times. The V and J genes are TRBV5-8 and TRBJ2-1, with TRBD1 matching over 7 bases. The germline CDR1 and CDR2 sequences are SGHTS and YDEGEE. This CDR3 is built from 15 residues. J was trimmed by 5 bases and V by 0 bases; bases with no gene match: 5. The CDR3 DNA sequence: TGTGCCAGCAGCTTGGGGCCGGGACAGCACAATGAGCAGTTCTTC. Translation: CASSLGPGQHNEQFF.

This clonotype has just one count. This chain links TRBV2 with TRBJ1-1, with D possibly matching TRBD1 (5 bases). CDR1 is SNHLY, CDR2 FYNNEI, per germline. The germline V and J ends were trimmed by 4 bases and 4 bases, with 10 bases remaining between them. CDR3 length equals 13 residues. This CDR3 is CASSGGVITEAFF. CDR3 sequence (DNA): TGTGCCAGCAGTGGAGGGGTGATCACTGAAGCTTTCTTT.

The V call is TRBV9, the J call TRBJ1-1; D gene ambiguous. This CDR3 is built from 15 residues. Germline V gene data show CDR1 as SGDLS and CDR2 as YYNGEE. V was shortened by 0 bases and J by 0 bases, with 9 bases between the two germline ends. The chain's CDR3 is CASSVGPVMNTEAFF. The CDR3 DNA sequence: TGTGCCAGCAGCGTAGGGCCGGTAATGAACACTGAAGCTTTCTTT.

The V gene is TRBV10-3, the J gene TRBJ2-7; 11 bases agree with TRBD2. Germline values: CDR1 ENHRY, CDR2 SYGVKD. The V gene end was trimmed by 4 bases and the J gene end by 0 bases; junction bases not matched to a gene: 2. This CDR3 has 15 amino acids. CDR3 nucleotides: TGTGCCATCAGTGGGACTAGCGGGTTCTCCTACGAGCAGTACTTC. Amino acid sequence: CAISGTSGFSYEQYF.

This clonotype was seen only once. The chain is built from TRBV7-2 and TRBJ1-3, with D unresolved. V was shortened by 0 bases and J by 0 bases, with 6 bases between the two germline ends. CDR3 size: 15 residues. In germline, CDR1 is SGHTA, CDR2 FQGNSA. The CDR3 region has the DNA TGTGCCAGCAGCTTAGCCGACAACTCTGGAAACACCATATATTTT. It yields the protein CASSLADNSGNTIYF.